The entry below gives a single T cell receptor (beta chain) sequence along with its context. The PCR ran on 60 Vbeta and 13 Jbeta primers. The table came from immunoSEQ multiplex PCR; TCRdb's copy has only in-frame clones and leaves some out. The sample carries around 65,000 clones, about four fifths recorded once. Germline lookup yields CDR1 GTSNPN and CDR2 SVGIG (reference sequence). The junction had 3 bases not matched to a gene; V was cut back by 4 bases and J by 6 bases. This CDR3 comprises 13 residues. These data originate in a study of cytomegalovirus exposure and HLA in healthy donors. V is TRBV30 and J is TRBJ2-1; the match to TRBD2 covers 10 bases. Input material: PBMCs. The origin of this receptor is a woman between 25 and 40 years old in good health and CMV-seronegative. CDR3 sequence (DNA): TGTGCCTGGATAAGCGGGAGGGCCAATGAGCAGTTCTTC. Its protein product is CAWISGRANEQFF.